This TCR beta chain is drawn from a study of OX40 agonist ivuxolimab in advanced cancers. General study points: Expanded clones tended on average to be more numerous among CD8+ T cells than CD4+.

The assay was immunoSEQ multiplex PCR, and TCRdb's table has in-frame clones only and misses some. The sample shows approximately 82,000 clones, approximately 84% of them seen only once. V was cut by 3 bases and J by 3 bases, with 15 bases left in between. Germline CDR1 is SGHKS and CDR2 is YYEKEE (reference sequence). The CDR3 has 15 residues. Concerning this clone: Antigen: not known.

Sequencing used CD4+ or CD8+ T cells sorted from blood, obtained in a trial of the OX40 agonist ivuxolimab. This sequence joins TRBV5-5 and TRBJ1-1; TRBD1 is a possible D gene (6 bases). The source of this sequence is an adult with an advanced solid tumor such as melanoma, head and neck, liver or kidney cancer. The CDR3 loop is CASSSTGGLHTEAFF. The CDR3 DNA reads as TGTGCCAGCAGCTCGACAGGAGGTTTACACACTGAAGCTTTCTTT.